The source of this T cell receptor (beta chain) is a study of T cell responses to AZD1222 COVID-19 vaccine. Using immunoSEQ multiplex PCR, the repertoire was profiled, and TCRdb retains in-frame clones only, with some absent. The sample holds some 200,000 clones, about nine tenths seen once. This CDR3 is built from 15 residues. V was shortened by 4 bases and J by 3 bases, with 14 bases between the two germline ends. Germline CDR1 is SGDLS and CDR2 is YYNGEE. The sample consisted of peripheral blood, taken on day 0 of AZD1222 vaccination. This rearrangement joins TRBV9 to TRBJ2-1, with D unresolved. The TCR originated in an adult in good health. CDR3 residues: CASSPLPRSYNEQFF. In DNA form, the CDR3 reads TGTGCCAGCAGCCCCCTACCTAGAAGCTACAATGAGCAGTTCTTC.